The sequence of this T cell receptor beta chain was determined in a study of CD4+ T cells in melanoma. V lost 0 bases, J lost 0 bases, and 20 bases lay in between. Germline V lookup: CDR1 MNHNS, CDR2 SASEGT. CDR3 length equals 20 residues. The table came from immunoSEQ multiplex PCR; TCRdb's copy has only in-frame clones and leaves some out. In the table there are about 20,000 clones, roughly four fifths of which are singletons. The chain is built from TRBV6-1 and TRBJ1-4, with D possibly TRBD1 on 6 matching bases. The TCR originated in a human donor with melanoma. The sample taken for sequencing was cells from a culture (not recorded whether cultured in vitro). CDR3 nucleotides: TGTGCCAGCAGTGAAGCCTCAGCGGGCCACAGGGCCGCAACTAATGAAAAACTGTTTTTT. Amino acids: CASSEASAGHRAATNEKLFF.